The 21 T cell receptor beta chains below were found in one sample sequenced in a study of shared clonotypes between healthy human individuals. Data came from immunoSEQ multiplex PCR; TCRdb stores just in-frame clones and leaves some out. The table lists approximately 320,000 clones, around 67% of them singletons. The sequenced sample consisted of memory CD4+ T cells sorted from blood. Subset given: CD45RA-negative fraction. The receptor source for this set is a man under 40 in good health.

This clone appeared once. The CDR3 here is CASSSVRTGGFYEQYF. The CDR3, as DNA: TGTGCCAGCAGCTCAGTCCGGACAGGGGGATTCTACGAGCAGTACTTC. The chain joins TRBV7-9 to TRBJ2-7; 10 nucleotides agree with TRBD1. The CDR3 is 16 amino acids. V shed 4 bases, J shed 3 bases, and the junction held 9 bases outside the gene matches. CDR1 SEHNR and CDR2 FQNEAQ come from the germline V gene (reference sequence).

The gene calls are TRBV2 and TRBJ2-1; 8 nucleotides line up with TRBD1. Germline-derived CDR1 and CDR2 are SNHLY and FYNNEI. Losses at the gene ends were 0 bases for V and 5 bases for J; bases not matched to a gene: 3. The length of the CDR3 is 15 residues. CDR3 in DNA: TGTGCCAGCAGTGAAGCGAGGACAGGGAACAATGAGCAGTTCTTC. Translated: CASSEARTGNNEQFF.

The chain links TRBV5-6 to TRBJ2-5; D not certain. This CDR3 is 14 amino acids long. Germline values: CDR1 SGHDT, CDR2 YYEEEE. Trimming left V 2 bases short and J 2 bases short, with 10 bases between. The CDR3 bases are TGTGCCAGCAGCTTCGTCGGACCTCAAGAGACCCAGTACTTC. Translated: CASSFVGPQETQYF.

The rearrangement uses TRBV7-9 and TRBJ2-7; maybe TRBD2 (5 bases). The CDR3 length is 11 residues. Trimming cost V 8 bases and J 5 bases, with 10 bases left between them. In germline, CDR1 is SEHNR, CDR2 FQNEAQ (reference sequence). The CDR3 loop reads CASGRVNEQYF. DNA of the CDR3: TGTGCCAGCGGGAGAGTCAACGAGCAGTACTTC.

To note about this clone: The DNA is omitted, as the CDR3 cannot be located on it reliably, and the CDR3 follows TCRdb's listing. The chain joins TRBV5-1 to TRBJ1-1. The CDR3 is 14 residues long, ends included. Germline-derived CDR1 and CDR2 are SGHRS and YFSETQ. CDR3 region: CASSLAFGAGEAFF.

The genes are TRBV15 and TRBJ2-6; 9 bases line up with TRBD1. CDR3 length: 19 residues. Germline V gene lookup returns CDR1 LNHNV and CDR2 YYDKDF (reference sequence). Trimming removed 0 bases from V and 0 bases from J; junction bases left unmatched: 6. Here the CDR3 reads CATSRDSGTGFSGANVLTF. In DNA form, the CDR3 reads TGTGCCACCAGCAGAGATTCAGGGACAGGGTTCTCTGGGGCCAACGTCCTGACTTTC. The full variable domain, with the rest looked up from reference TRBV15 and TRBJ2-6, is DAMVIQNPRYQVTQFGKPVTLSCSQTLNHNVMYWYQQKSSQAPKLLFHYYDKDFNNEADTPDNFQSRRPNTSFCFLDIRSPGLGDTAMYLCATSRDSGTGFSGANVLTFGAGSRLTVL.

This rearrangement joins TRBV7-9 to TRBJ1-5; no clear D gene. CDR3 length equals 14 residues. Trimming removed 4 bases from V and 1 base from J, with 8 bases in between. Germline V gene data show CDR1 as SEHNR and CDR2 as FQNEAQ (reference sequence). The CDR3 sequence: CASSWEGSNQPQHF. The CDR3 DNA reads as TGTGCCAGCAGCTGGGAGGGCAGCAATCAGCCCCAGCATTTT.

With respect to this clone: Other nucleotide sequences from this sample produce the same CDR3. The rearrangement joins TRBV18 to TRBJ2-5, with D hard to call. Deletions cut 3 bases from V and 5 bases from J, with 4 bases between. CDR1 and CDR2 (germline): KGHSH, LQKENI. This CDR3 is 11 amino acids long. The CDR3 sequence is CASSPAETQYF. CDR3 bases: TGTGCCAGCTCACCCGCGGAGACCCAGTACTTC.

The rearrangement links TRBV27 to TRBJ2-7; 7 bases are shared with TRBD2. Germline V gene lookup returns CDR1 MNHEY and CDR2 SMNVEV (reference sequence). The CDR3 length is 14 residues. V dropped 2 bases and J dropped 2; count of bases not matched to a gene: 3. The CDR3 here is CASSLGAGAYEQYF. Written as DNA, the CDR3 is TGTGCCAGCAGTTTAGGGGCGGGGGCCTACGAGCAGTACTTC.

This clone was seen at least ten times. The chain joins TRBV2 to TRBJ2-5; D ambiguous. Per the germline V gene, CDR1 is SNHLY and CDR2 is FYNNEI. This CDR3 is built from 10 residues. The V and J ends lost 5 bases and 5 bases respectively, with 3 bases between them. The CDR3 DNA sequence: TGTGCCAGCAGTTACGAGACCCAGTACTTC. Its protein is CASSYETQYF.

The J gene is TRBJ2-1, the V gene TRBV7-8; D is undetermined. CDR3 length: 16 residues. Germline V gene sequence: CDR1 SGHVS, CDR2 FQNEAQ. V lost 5 bases, J lost 8 bases, and 22 bases lay in between. The CDR3, as DNA: TGTGCCAGCAGCATACCCGTCGTAATGCGAGGCGATGAGCAGTTCTTC. Translation: CASSIPVVMRGDEQFF. The complete variable domain, with remaining parts taken from reference TRBV7-8 and TRBJ2-1, reads GAGVSQSPRYKVAKRGQDVALRCDPISGHVSLFWYQQALGQGPEFLTYFQNEAQLDKSGLPSDRFFAERPEGSVSTLKIQRTQQEDSAVYLCASSIPVVMRGDEQFFGPGTRLTVL.

This chain's CDR3 is CASSLASGASGRGEQFF. CDR3 bases: TGTGCCAGCAGCTTGGCCTCCGGAGCTAGCGGGAGGGGTGAGCAGTTCTTC. The chain joins TRBV5-4 to TRBJ2-1; 12 bases map to TRBD2. Germline V gene lookup returns CDR1 SGHNT and CDR2 YYREEE (reference sequence). Losses at the gene ends were 0 bases for V and 9 bases for J; bases not matched to a gene: 10. This CDR3 region has 17 residues.

This chain uses TRBV19 with TRBJ1-2; 12 bases agree with TRBD1. V dropped 8 bases and J dropped 0; count of bases not matched to a gene: 16. The CDR3 length is 19 residues. The V gene's germline CDR1 is LNHDA and CDR2 SQIVND (reference sequence). CDR3 sequence: CASSLSPGDRGQSNYGYTF. The CDR3 DNA sequence: TGTGCCAGTTCTTTATCCCCCGGGGACAGGGGGCAATCTAACTATGGCTACACCTTC.

The chain recombines TRBV18 with TRBJ2-3; 14 bases agree with TRBD2. Germline V gives CDR1 KGHSH, CDR2 LQKENI. V was clipped by 5 bases and J by 3 bases; unmatched bases: 4. This CDR3 is built from 16 residues. The CDR3 here is CASSRLAGGKTDTQYF. The CDR3 DNA reads TGTGCCAGCTCAAGACTAGCGGGAGGGAAAACAGATACGCAGTATTTT.

V is TRBV18 and J is TRBJ1-3; 7 positions match TRBD1. The CDR3 is made up of 16 amino acids. CDR1 is KGHSH, CDR2 LQKENI, per germline. V trimming: 4 bases; J trimming: 2 bases; junction bases outside the gene matches: 8. The DNA of the CDR3 is TGTGCCAGCTCACTGGGGACAGTGATGGCTGGAAACACCATATATTTT. The encoded protein is CASSLGTVMAGNTIYF.

As DNA, the CDR3 is TGCGCCAGCGGATCCTGGGCCCCGGAGTACTTC. It is translated as CASGSWAPEYF. The V and J genes are TRBV5-1 and TRBJ2-7, with unresolved D. This CDR3 comprises 11 residues. V was trimmed by 7 bases and J by 11 bases, leaving 16 bases between them. Germline V gene data show CDR1 as SGHRS and CDR2 as YFSETQ.

In nucleotides, the CDR3 is TGTGCCATGGGGGACAGGCTAAAGAACGAGCAGTACTTC. Amino acid sequence: CAMGDRLKNEQYF. The V and J genes are TRBV28 and TRBJ2-7, with TRBD1 matching 8 bases. Germline V gives CDR1 MDHEN, CDR2 SYDVKM. The CDR3 extends over 13 amino acids. Unmatched junction bases numbered 10, after V lost 10 bases and J lost 5 bases. Using reference TRBV28 and TRBJ2-7 for the parts outside the CDR3, the full variable domain is DVKVTQSSRYLVKRTGEKVFLECVQDMDHENMFWYRQDPGLGLRLIYFSYDVKMKEKGDIPEGYSVSREKKERFSLILESASTNQTSMYLCAMGDRLKNEQYFGPGTRLTVT.

The chain carries TRBV11-2 and TRBJ2-7; D unclear. Trimming removed 0 bases at V and 2 bases at J, with 11 bases between. The CDR3 contains 15 residues. Germline V gene sequence: CDR1 SGHAT, CDR2 FQNNGV. In nucleotides, the CDR3 is TGTGCCAGCAGCTTAGACCCCACTACTACCTACGAGCAGTACTTC. This encodes CASSLDPTTTYEQYF.

This rearrangement joins TRBV10-3 to TRBJ2-1; the D is unclear. Germline assignment: CDR1 ENHRY and CDR2 SYGVKD. The CDR3 runs to 12 residues. Trimming left V 6 bases short and J 9 bases short, with 12 bases between. CDR3 amino acids: CAISSWDSEQFF. The DNA for the CDR3 is TGTGCCATCAGCAGCTGGGATAGTGAGCAGTTCTTC.

V is TRBV6-6 and J is TRBJ1-1, with TRBD1 as a possible D gene (6 bases). V dropped 2 bases and J dropped 1 base, with 11 bases sitting between them. The germline gives CDR1 MNHNY, CDR2 SVGAGI (reference sequence). The CDR3 consists of 15 residues. DNA of the CDR3: TGTGCCAGCAGTTACACCCCGACAGGGAACACTGAAGCTTTCTTT. Protein product: CASSYTPTGNTEAFF.

As regards this clone: Other DNA sequences in this specimen translate into the identical CDR3. This sequence joins TRBV18 and TRBJ2-2; 8 bases fit TRBD1. The germline CDR1 and CDR2 sequences are KGHSH and LQKENI. The CDR3 is 16 amino acids. The junction had 2 bases not matched to a gene; V was cut back by 1 base and J by 1 base. The CDR3 region is CASSPLGTGNTGELFF. The DNA of the CDR3 is TGTGCCAGCTCACCACTCGGGACAGGGAACACCGGGGAGCTGTTTTTT. Complete variable domain (other parts from reference TRBV18 and TRBJ2-2): NAGVMQNPRHLVRRRGQEARLRCSPMKGHSHVYWYRQLPEEGLKFMVYLQKENIIDESGMPKERFSAEFPKEGPSILRIQQVVRGDSAAYFCASSPLGTGNTGELFFGEGSRLTVL.